Listed below are T cell receptor beta chains from one sample, sequenced in a study of CD8 T cell repertoires and HIV-1 epitope variants. These TCRs are of unknown antigen specificity. The data were produced by immunoSEQ multiplex PCR, yet TCRdb's version contains in-frame clones alone and is incomplete. The sample has over 4,000 clones; around three fifths are singletons. The sequenced sample was cultured CD8+ T cells derived from PBMCs. These receptors were taken from a male donor with HIV. CDR3s include the opening cysteine and the closing phenylalanine or tryptophan. D genes are given only for firm matches. Clone size is given for some rows only: seen once, a few or many times, or a class if the clone is expanded.

d_call	cdr3_length	v_call	clone_size	j_call	cdr3_nt	cdr3_aa
.	14	TRBV27	.	TRBJ1-1	TGTGCCAGCAGTTTGAAGGGCAGTAACACTGAAGCTTTCTTT	CASSLKGSNTEAFF
.	14	TRBV7-6	once	TRBJ2-1	TGTGCCAGCAGCTTATCCCCAGGATCCAATGAGCAGTTCTTC	CASSLSPGSNEQFF
TRBD2	12	TRBV9	.	TRBJ2-7	TGTGCCAGCAACAGCGGGGAAGACGAGCAGTACTTC	CASNSGEDEQYF
.	13	TRBV15	.	TRBJ1-4	TGTGCCACCAGCAGAGATGTCCGTGAGAAACTGTTTTTT	CATSRDVREKLFF
.	13	TRBV2	.	TRBJ2-1	TGTGCCAGCAGAACAGGGCCTGGCAATGAGCAGTTCTTC	CASRTGPGNEQFF
TRBD2	15	TRBV7-9	once	TRBJ2-3	TGTGCCAGCAGCACTACTAGCGGGGGACCAGATACGCAGTATTTT	CASSTTSGGPDTQYF
.	16	TRBV7-9	.	TRBJ1-1	TGCGCCAGCAGCCAAGATGTTGGGCAGGGGAACACTGAAGCTTTCTTT	CASSQDVGQGNTEAFF
.	13	TRBV28	.	TRBJ1-2	TGTGCCAGCAGTTTCCGAGGATTGGATGGCTACACCTTC	CASSFRGLDGYTF
.	13	TRBV29-1	few	TRBJ2-7	TGCAGCGTTGAGCTCGACAGGTCCTACGAGCAGTACTTC	CSVELDRSYEQYF
.	14	TRBV19	.	TRBJ2-7	TGTGCCAGTAGCACAACCACAGCATTCTACGAGCAGTACTTC	CASSTTTAFYEQYF
.	13	TRBV28	once	TRBJ2-6	TGTGCCAGCAGGAGGACTGGGGCCAACGTCCTGACTTTC	CASRRTGANVLTF
.	16	TRBV6-6	.	TRBJ1-1	TGTGCCAGCAATTCCGGCCTCGAGAGGGTGAACACTGAAGCTTTCTTT	CASNSGLERVNTEAFF
.	13	TRBV7-8	few	TRBJ2-7	TGTGCCAGCAGCTCTGAGGTCACCGAGGAGCAGTACTTC	CASSSEVTEEQYF
.	15	TRBV23-1	.	TRBJ2-2	TGCGCCAGCAGTCAATCGACCCTCTACACCGGGGAGCTGTTTTTT	CASSQSTLYTGELFF
TRBD2	19	TRBV10-3	.	TRBJ2-4	TGTGCCATCAGTGAGTCGGGAAGCGGGGGGGCCTCGGGCAAAAACATTCAGTACTTC	CAISESGSGGASGKNIQYF
.	15	TRBV6-5	.	TRBJ1-4	TGTGCCAGCAGTTACTCGAGGGCGGGGGATGAAAAACTGTTTTTT	CASSYSRAGDEKLFF
.	17	TRBV4-1	.	TRBJ1-2	TGCGCCAGCAGCCAAGACCCCTCGGGTAACAGGCGGTATGGCTACACCTTC	CASSQDPSGNRRYGYTF
TRBD2	15	TRBV15	.	TRBJ2-7	TGTGCCACCAGCACGGGACTAGTGAAGACTCCCGAGCAGTACTTC	CATSTGLVKTPEQYF
TRBD1	15	TRBV15	.	TRBJ2-7	TGTGCCACCAGCGATGGGACAGGTGGCATTGGCGAGCAGTACTTC	CATSDGTGGIGEQYF
TRBD2	17	TRBV9	once	TRBJ2-2	TGTGCCAGCAGCGTAGACCCACTAGCGGGGGAAACCGGGGAGCTGTTTTTT	CASSVDPLAGETGELFF
.	12	TRBV11-1	.	TRBJ1-3	TGTGCCAGCAGCTTTCCTGGAAACACCATATATTTT	CASSFPGNTIYF
.	14	TRBV28	.	TRBJ2-3	TGTGCCAGCAGGAACAGGAGGAATTTGGGTACGCAGTATTTT	CASRNRRNLGTQYF
TRBD2	18	TRBV27	.	TRBJ2-2	TGTGCCAGCAGTTTTACGACTAGCGGGAACTTAAACACCGGGGAGCTGTTTTTT	CASSFTTSGNLNTGELFF
TRBD1	13	TRBV28	.	TRBJ2-7	TGTGCCAGCAGCCGGGACAGGGTAAACGAGCAGTACTTC	CASSRDRVNEQYF
.	14	TRBV7-8	.	TRBJ2-3	TGTGCCAGCAGAGGCAGGGCTGGCACAGATACGCAGTATTTT	CASRGRAGTDTQYF
TRBD2	16	TRBV2	.	TRBJ2-3	TGTGCCACCAGACTAGCGGGGGGGCTCGGCACAGATACGCAGTATTTT	CATRLAGGLGTDTQYF
.	15	TRBV4-2	.	TRBJ1-4	TGTGCCAGCAGCCAAGATTGGCAGGGTAATGAAAAACTGTTTTTT	CASSQDWQGNEKLFF
.	16	TRBV9	.	TRBJ2-2	TGTGCCAGCAGCGTAGCGACAAAACCGAACACCGGGGAGCTGTTTTTT	CASSVATKPNTGELFF
.	15	TRBV28	.	TRBJ2-2	TGTGCCAGCAGTCCCGGGACCGTAATCACCGGGGAGCTGTTTTTT	CASSPGTVITGELFF
.	16	TRBV7-2	.	TRBJ1-6	TGTGCCAGCAGCCCTATGGGACGTTTACCTAATTCACCCCTCCACTTT	CASSPMGRLPNSPLHF
.	13	TRBV7-2	.	TRBJ1-5	TGTGCCAGCAGCTTACGGCCTAATCAGCCCCAGCATTTT	CASSLRPNQPQHF
.	14	TRBV27	.	TRBJ2-7	TGTGCCAGCAGTCTTGGGACCGATACCTACGAGCAGTACTTC	CASSLGTDTYEQYF
TRBD2	16	TRBV5-1	.	TRBJ2-2	TGCGCCAGCAGCTTAATAGCGGGAGGGTCCACCGGGGAGCTGTTTTTT	CASSLIAGGSTGELFF
TRBD2	17	TRBV5-1	medium-sized	TRBJ2-7	TGCGCCAGCAGCTTATACAGCGGGACCACAAGCTCCTACGAGCAGTACTTC	CASSLYSGTTSSYEQYF
TRBD2	15	TRBV2	.	TRBJ2-7	TGTGCCAGCAGTGAAGGGGGGAGCGGGAGAAGGGAGCAGTACTTC	CASSEGGSGRREQYF
TRBD1	15	TRBV4-3	.	TRBJ1-6	TGCGCCAGCAGCCAAGAGATAGGGGGCATCTTACCCCTCCACTTT	CASSQEIGGILPLHF
.	15	TRBV5-4	.	TRBJ2-7	TGTGCCAGCACCTCGGGACTCACGAGCTCCTACGAGCAGTACTTC	CASTSGLTSSYEQYF
.	12	TRBV2	few	TRBJ2-1	TGTGCCAGCAGTGAAGACAGCAATGAGCAGTTCTTC	CASSEDSNEQFF
TRBD1	13	TRBV29-1	.	TRBJ2-2	TGCAGCGTTGACAGGGGGCGAACCGGGGAGCTGTTTTTT	CSVDRGRTGELFF
.	17	TRBV7-9	.	TRBJ1-1	TGTGCCAGCAGCTTAGTCCCGACCCAGGGGCTGAACACTGAAGCTTTCTTT	CASSLVPTQGLNTEAFF
.	14	TRBV27	.	TRBJ1-2	TGTGCCAGCAGTTTACTTGGGGGGTACTATGGCTACACCTTC	CASSLLGGYYGYTF
.	16	TRBV5-4	.	TRBJ2-7	TGTGCCAGCAGCCGGACCTCCGGGATGCCTTTTGACGAGCAGTACTTC	CASSRTSGMPFDEQYF
.	12	TRBV27	.	TRBJ1-1	TGTGCCAGCAGTCCTGGGGGGACTGAAGCTTTCTTT	CASSPGGTEAFF
.	14	TRBV13	few	TRBJ1-2	TGTGCCAGCAGCTTAGGTCCGGGAGCGGATGGCTACACCTTC	CASSLGPGADGYTF
.	12	TRBV5-1	.	TRBJ2-7	TGCGCCAGCGAAGGGGATTCCTACGAGCAGTACTTC	CASEGDSYEQYF
TRBD2	13	TRBV4-3	.	TRBJ2-7	TGCGCCAGCAGCCAAGATGGAGTAGCGGGGGAATACTTC	CASSQDGVAGEYF
.	15	TRBV4-3	once	TRBJ1-5	TGCGCCAGCAGCCAAGACAGGGGAGGGGGTCAGCCCCAGCATTTT	CASSQDRGGGQPQHF
.	15	TRBV7-9	.	TRBJ1-1	TGTGCCAGCAGCTTACCTGTGGGCCCTTACACTGAAGCTTTCTTT	CASSLPVGPYTEAFF
.	18	TRBV28	.	TRBJ1-6	TGTGCCAGCAGTTTATACCGGGTCCTTGAACCCTATAATTCACCCCTCCACTTT	CASSLYRVLEPYNSPLHF
TRBD2	15	TRBV27	.	TRBJ2-1	TGTGCCAGCAGCAGCGGGGGAGACTCCTACAATGAGCAGTTCTTC	CASSSGGDSYNEQFF
TRBD1	14	TRBV6-1	once	TRBJ2-2	TGTGCCAGCAGGGGACAGATGGGGACCGGGGAGCTGTTTTTT	CASRGQMGTGELFF
TRBD2	17	TRBV28	.	TRBJ2-1	TGTGCCAGCAGTTTATTCGTATTGGGACTAGCGGTAATGGAGCAGTTCTTC	CASSLFVLGLAVMEQFF
.	15	TRBV2	.	TRBJ2-2	TGTGCCAGCAGGGTCGGGAGAACTAACACCGGGGAGCTGTTTTTT	CASRVGRTNTGELFF
.	15	TRBV28	few	TRBJ2-1	TGTGCCAGCAGTTTTCCCCGAGAGACTTCCAATGAGCAGTTCTTC	CASSFPRETSNEQFF
.	13	TRBV27	.	TRBJ2-7	TGTGCCAGCACCGTCCGGGGTTCCTACGAGCAGTACTTC	CASTVRGSYEQYF
TRBD1	17	TRBV27	.	TRBJ1-5	TGTGCCAGCAGACGTCTTATGGCAGGGGGGATTAATCAGCCCCAGCATTTT	CASRRLMAGGINQPQHF
.	15	TRBV27	.	TRBJ2-5	TGTGCCAGCAGCTCCGCCGGGATAGATCAAGAGACCCAGTACTTC	CASSSAGIDQETQYF
.	13	TRBV13	.	TRBJ1-1	TGTGCCAGCAGCGCCTTCTTGAACACTGAAGCTTTCTTT	CASSAFLNTEAFF
.	16	TRBV28	.	TRBJ2-7	TGTGCCAGCAGCTTAACCTCAGGGACTTTCGCCTACGAGCAGTACTTC	CASSLTSGTFAYEQYF
.	12	TRBV6-5	.	TRBJ2-1	TGTGCCAGCAGTTCTGGGTGGGATGAGCAGTTCTTC	CASSSGWDEQFF